This T cell receptor beta chain stems from a study of Ad26.COV2.S vaccination and SARS-CoV-2 variants. Study-wide results and limits: Measurement of non-spike TCR breadth gave similar results in vaccine and placebo recipients. Vaccine recipients surpassed placebo recipients in spike-specific TCR breadth.

Assay used: immunoSEQ multiplex PCR; TCRdb lists only in-frame clones, some missing. The sample records around 310,000 clones, 85% to 90% being singletons. There are a few counts of this clone. No antigen is known for it. V was pared by 0 bases and J by 6 bases, with 14 bases between. This CDR3 comprises 15 residues. Looked up from germline, CDR1 is SGHVS and CDR2 is FQNEAQ. The sample's treatment: some 19 received Ad26.COV2.S at low or high dose, single or two shots; roughly 5 received placebo; per-sample allocation not given. It was on day 63 after the first vaccine or placebo injection that samples were taken. An Ad26 vector that expressed Wuhan-strain SARS-CoV-2 spike constituted the vaccine.

This TCR derives from a person between 18 and 65 years old who received the Ad26.COV2.S COVID-19 vaccine or a placebo. J is TRBJ1-2 and V is TRBV7-8; tentative D call: TRBD1 (6 bases). The specimen was peripheral blood, collected in a trial of Ad26.COV2.S vaccine versus placebo. CDR3 in DNA: TGTGCCAGCAGCTTAGCGCCGGGACATTCGGATGGCTACACCTTC. Translation gives CASSLAPGHSDGYTF.